This TCR beta chain was sequenced in a study of shared clonotypes between healthy human individuals. Study findings and constraints: Among donors, sharing of clonotypes was expected to be affected by sequencing depth.

The V segment lost 4 bases and the J segment 2 bases; nucleotides outside the gene matches: 1. Germline CDR1 and CDR2: LNHDA and SQIVND (reference sequence). This CDR3 is 14 amino acids long. Method: immunoSEQ multiplex PCR; TCRdb's copy keeps in-frame clones and lacks some. The sample has around 1,100,000 clones, 70% to 85% seen once. For this clone: Its specificity is not known.

This chain links TRBV19 with TRBJ2-2; 7 bases are shared with TRBD2. Sequencing was carried out using memory CD4+ T cells from PBMCs. The subset: CD45RA-negative fraction. This receptor was taken from a young man in good health. Some clones in this sample may be carry-over from other donors' samples. The CDR3 loop reads CASSKRGNTGELFF. The CDR3 DNA reads as TGTGCCAGTAGTAAGCGGGGCAACACCGGGGAGCTGTTTTTT.